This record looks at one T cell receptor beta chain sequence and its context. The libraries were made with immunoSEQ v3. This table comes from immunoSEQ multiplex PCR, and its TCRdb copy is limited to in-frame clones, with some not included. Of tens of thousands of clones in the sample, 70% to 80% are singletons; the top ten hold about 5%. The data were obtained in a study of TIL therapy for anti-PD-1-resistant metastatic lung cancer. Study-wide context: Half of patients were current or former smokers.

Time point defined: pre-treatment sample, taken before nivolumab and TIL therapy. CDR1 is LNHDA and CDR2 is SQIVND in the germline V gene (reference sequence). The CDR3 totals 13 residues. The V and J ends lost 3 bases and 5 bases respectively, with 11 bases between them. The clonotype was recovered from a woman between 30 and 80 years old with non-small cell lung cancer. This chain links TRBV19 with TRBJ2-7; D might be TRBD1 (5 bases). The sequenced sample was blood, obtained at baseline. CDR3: CASSIKQGNEQYF. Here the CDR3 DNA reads TGTGCCAGTAGTATCAAGCAGGGAAACGAGCAGTACTTC. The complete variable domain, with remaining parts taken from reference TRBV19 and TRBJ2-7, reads DGGITQSPKYLFRKEGQNVTLSCEQNLNHDAMYWYRQDPGQGLRLIYYSQIVNDFQKGDIAEGYSVSREKKESFPLTVTSAQKNPTAFYLCASSIKQGNEQYFGPGTRLTVT.